This T cell receptor beta chain is drawn from a study of blood T cell repertoires in COVID-19 (dated by TCRdb to 2020 to 2021). General notes on the study: Samples from collaborators originated in the United States, Italy and Spain and spanned both the acute and convalescent phases of COVID-19. Deeply sampled blood TCRbeta repertoires from subjects exposed to, actively infected with, or recovered from COVID-19 were included in the dataset. The prospective study material was composed of cDNA or gDNA derived from T cells, B-cell-depleted T cells, or PBMCs. Where available, HLA class I and class II types were obtained from metadata supplied by the sample provider rather than from assay-based typing. Nearly every sample came with metadata listing a de-identified subject ID, COVID-19 status, age in years and sex. The repertoires were released in a freely available public database meant as a resource for research on the immune response to SARS-CoV-2. The samples were drawn from two sources: the first 160 participants of the ongoing ImmuneRACE study, and 1,200 or so subjects contributed by 6 global collaborators. The paper as a whole reports these results and caveats: How much clinical and demographic metadata was included differed by source and by participant, and the metadata was provided uncurated.

Collaborating institutions collected whole blood in K2EDTA tubes following their own protocols. Collaborator samples were shipped for TCRbeta analysis as frozen whole blood, isolated PBMCs, or DNA extracted from either sample type. Concerning this clone itself: Its target antigen remains unknown. Base qualities are missing; no much larger clone stands one base away.

CDR1 and CDR2 are read off the germline V gene as MNHEY and SVGAGI. Trimming takes 0 bases from V and 8 bases from J, and the germline ends sit 14 bases apart. CDR3 length: 16 amino acids, cysteine to phenylalanine. Only the CDR3 DNA stays, 48 bases, in frame from base 1. TCRbeta CDR3 regions were amplified from genomic DNA by means of the immunoSEQ Assay, a bias-controlled multiplex PCR. Regarding the original processing steps: The number of nucleated cells in each sample was estimated from the amplification of reference gene primers within the assay. Sequence reads were collapsed and filtered to measure the absolute abundance of every unique TCRbeta CDR3 rearrangement. Productive Simpson clonality was computed per sample as the square root of Simpson's diversity index over productive rearrangements. This immuneACCESS table, as held by TCRdb, lists in-frame sequences with V and J called but not all clones. Of the missing ones, under half trace to an unresolved V gene in checked studies; the others have no known cause. The V and J calls and clone size are taken from that table; D and trimming were inferred from the DNA. The table for this sample lists about 89,000 clones; less than 95% of them were counted only once. The ten most abundant clones make up under 2.5% of the sample.

The sample was peripheral blood. The sequence was obtained from a human donor with active COVID-19. The donor label of this sample is uncertain. The chain uses TRBV6-5 and TRBJ1-6; the D gene is not confidently resolved. The CDR3 protein sequence reads: CASSYSIIPGDSPLHF. The DNA sequence reads TGTGCCAGCAGTTACTCGATCATACCCGGGGATTCACCCCTCCACTTT.